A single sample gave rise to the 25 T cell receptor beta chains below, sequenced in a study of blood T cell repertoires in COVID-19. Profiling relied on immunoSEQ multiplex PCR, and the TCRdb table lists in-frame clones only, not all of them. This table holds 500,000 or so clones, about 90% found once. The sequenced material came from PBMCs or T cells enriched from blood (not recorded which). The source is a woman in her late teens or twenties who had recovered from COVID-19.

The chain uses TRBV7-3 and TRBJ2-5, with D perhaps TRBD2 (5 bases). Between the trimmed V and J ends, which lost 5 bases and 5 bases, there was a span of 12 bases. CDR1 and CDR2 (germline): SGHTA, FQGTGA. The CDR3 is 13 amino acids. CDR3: CASSLGRGETQYF. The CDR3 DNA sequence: TGTGCCAGCAGCCTGGGGAGAGGGGAGACCCAGTACTTC.

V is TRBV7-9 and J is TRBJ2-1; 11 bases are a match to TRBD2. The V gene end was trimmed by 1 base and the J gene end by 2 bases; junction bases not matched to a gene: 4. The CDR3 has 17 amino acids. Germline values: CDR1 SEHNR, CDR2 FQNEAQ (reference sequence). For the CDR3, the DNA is TGTGCCAGCAGCTTAGGAACGACTAGCGGGGCCTACAATGAGCAGTTCTTC. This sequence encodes CASSLGTTSGAYNEQFF. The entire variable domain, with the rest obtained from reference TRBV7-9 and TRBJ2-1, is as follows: DTGVSQNPRHKITKRGQNVTFRCDPISEHNRLYWYRQTLGQGPEFLTYFQNEAQLEKSRLLSDRFSAERPKGSFSTLEIQRTEQGDSAMYLCASSLGTTSGAYNEQFFGPGTRLTVL.

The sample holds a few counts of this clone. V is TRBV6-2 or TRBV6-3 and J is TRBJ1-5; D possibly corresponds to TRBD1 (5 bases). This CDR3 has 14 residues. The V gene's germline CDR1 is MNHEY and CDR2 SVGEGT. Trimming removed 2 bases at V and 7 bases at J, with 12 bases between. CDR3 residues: CASSYGGFGQPQHF. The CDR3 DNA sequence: TGTGCCAGCAGTTACGGGGGGTTTGGCCAGCCCCAGCATTTT.

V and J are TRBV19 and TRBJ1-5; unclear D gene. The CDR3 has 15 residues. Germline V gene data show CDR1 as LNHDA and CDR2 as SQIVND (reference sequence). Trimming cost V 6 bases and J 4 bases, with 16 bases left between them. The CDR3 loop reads CASRKAPSGNQPQHF. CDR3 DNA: TGTGCCAGTAGGAAGGCCCCTTCCGGGAATCAGCCCCAGCATTTT. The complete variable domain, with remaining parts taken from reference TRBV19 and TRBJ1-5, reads DGGITQSPKYLFRKEGQNVTLSCEQNLNHDAMYWYRQDPGQGLRLIYYSQIVNDFQKGDIAEGYSVSREKKESFPLTVTSAQKNPTAFYLCASRKAPSGNQPQHFGDGTRLSIL.

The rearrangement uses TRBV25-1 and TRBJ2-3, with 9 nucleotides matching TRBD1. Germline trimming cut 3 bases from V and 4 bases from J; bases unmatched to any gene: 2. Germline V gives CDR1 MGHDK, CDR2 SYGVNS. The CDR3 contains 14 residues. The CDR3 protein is CASSEGQGADTQYF. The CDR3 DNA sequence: TGTGCCAGCAGTGAGGGACAGGGAGCAGATACGCAGTATTTT.

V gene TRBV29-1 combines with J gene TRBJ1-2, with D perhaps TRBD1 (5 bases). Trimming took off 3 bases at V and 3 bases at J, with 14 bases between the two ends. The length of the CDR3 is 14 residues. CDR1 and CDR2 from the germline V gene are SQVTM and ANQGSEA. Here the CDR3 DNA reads TGCAGCGTTGAGGGGGAGGTGGGGCACTATGGCTACACCTTC. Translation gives CSVEGEVGHYGYTF.

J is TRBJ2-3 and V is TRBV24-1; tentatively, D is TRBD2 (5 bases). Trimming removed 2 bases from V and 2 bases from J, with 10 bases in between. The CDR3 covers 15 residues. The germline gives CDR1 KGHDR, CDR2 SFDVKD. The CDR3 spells CATSDSRTVTDTQYF. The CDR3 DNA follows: TGTGCCACCAGTGATTCCCGGACTGTCACAGATACGCAGTATTTT.

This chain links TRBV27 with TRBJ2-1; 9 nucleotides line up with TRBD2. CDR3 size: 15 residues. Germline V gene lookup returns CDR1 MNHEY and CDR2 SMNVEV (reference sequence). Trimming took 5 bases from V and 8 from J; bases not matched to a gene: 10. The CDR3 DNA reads TGTGCCAGCAGTCTGCTAGCGGGGAAGGTAGATGAGCAGTTCTTC. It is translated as CASSLLAGKVDEQFF.

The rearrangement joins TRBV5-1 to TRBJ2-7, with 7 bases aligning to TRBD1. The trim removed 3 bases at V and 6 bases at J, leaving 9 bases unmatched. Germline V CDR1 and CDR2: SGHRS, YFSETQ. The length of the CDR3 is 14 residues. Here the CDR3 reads CASSYQTGWGEQYF. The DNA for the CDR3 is TGCGCCAGCAGCTACCAGACAGGGTGGGGCGAGCAGTACTTC.

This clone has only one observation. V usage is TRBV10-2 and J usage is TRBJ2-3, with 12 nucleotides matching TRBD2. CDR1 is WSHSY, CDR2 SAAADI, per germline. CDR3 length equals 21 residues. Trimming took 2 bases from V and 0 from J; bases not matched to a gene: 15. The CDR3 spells CASSEHVTSGGAIPSTDTQYF. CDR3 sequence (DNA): TGCGCCAGCAGTGAGCATGTGACTAGCGGGGGAGCGATTCCTAGCACAGATACGCAGTATTTT.

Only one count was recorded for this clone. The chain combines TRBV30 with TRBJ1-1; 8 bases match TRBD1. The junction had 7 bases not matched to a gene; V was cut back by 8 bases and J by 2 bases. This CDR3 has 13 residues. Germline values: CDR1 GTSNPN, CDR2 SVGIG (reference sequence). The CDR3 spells CAHRDRTNTEAFF. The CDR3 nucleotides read TGTGCCCATAGGGACAGGACCAACACTGAAGCTTTCTTT. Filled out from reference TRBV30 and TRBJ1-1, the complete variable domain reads SQTIHQWPATLVQPVGSPLSLECTVEGTSNPNLYWYRQAAGRGLQLLFYSVGIGQISSEVPQNLSASRPQDRQFILSSKKLLLSDSGFYLCAHRDRTNTEAFFGQGTRLTVV.

The CDR3 coding sequence is TGTGCCAGCAGATTTACAGGGATCGAGACCCAGTACTTC. Translation gives CASRFTGIETQYF. The chain combines TRBV5-8 with TRBJ2-5; maybe TRBD1 (6 bases). Per germline, CDR1 SGHTS and CDR2 YDEGEE. The CDR3 consists of 13 residues. V shed 5 bases and J shed 5 bases, with 13 bases lying between them.

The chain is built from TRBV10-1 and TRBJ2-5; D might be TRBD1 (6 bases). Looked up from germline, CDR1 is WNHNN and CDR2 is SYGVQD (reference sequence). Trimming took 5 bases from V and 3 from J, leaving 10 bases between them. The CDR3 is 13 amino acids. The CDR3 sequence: CASSRDIEETQYF. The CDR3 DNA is TGCGCCAGCAGTCGGGACATCGAAGAGACCCAGTACTTC.

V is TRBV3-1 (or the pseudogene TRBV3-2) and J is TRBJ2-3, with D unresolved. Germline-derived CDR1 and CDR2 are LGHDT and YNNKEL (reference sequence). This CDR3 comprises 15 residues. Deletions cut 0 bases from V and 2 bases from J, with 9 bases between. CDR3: CASSQEWPYTDTQYF. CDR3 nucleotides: TGTGCCAGCAGCCAAGAGTGGCCGTACACAGATACGCAGTATTTT.

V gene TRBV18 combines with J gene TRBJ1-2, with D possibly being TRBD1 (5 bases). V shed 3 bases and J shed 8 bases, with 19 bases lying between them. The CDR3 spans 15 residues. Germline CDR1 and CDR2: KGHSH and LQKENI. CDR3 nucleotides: TGTGCCAGCTCACCCATTAACCAAGGGGCGGAGGGCTACACCTTC. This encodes CASSPINQGAEGYTF.

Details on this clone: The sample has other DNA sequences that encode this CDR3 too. The CDR3 here is CASSPSAGELFF. The CDR3 DNA reads as TGTGCCAGCTCACCGAGCGCCGGGGAGCTGTTTTTT. The chain links TRBV18 to TRBJ2-2; D is undetermined. The length of the CDR3 is 12 residues. Deletions cut 3 bases from V and 6 bases from J, with 5 bases between. The germline V gene has CDR1 KGHSH and CDR2 LQKENI.

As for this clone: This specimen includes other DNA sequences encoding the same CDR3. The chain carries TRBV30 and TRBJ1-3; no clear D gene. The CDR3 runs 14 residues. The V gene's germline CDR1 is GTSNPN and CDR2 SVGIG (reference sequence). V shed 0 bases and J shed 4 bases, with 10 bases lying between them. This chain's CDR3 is CAWSVGGGGNTIYF. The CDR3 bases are TGTGCCTGGAGTGTAGGCGGAGGGGGAAACACCATATATTTT.

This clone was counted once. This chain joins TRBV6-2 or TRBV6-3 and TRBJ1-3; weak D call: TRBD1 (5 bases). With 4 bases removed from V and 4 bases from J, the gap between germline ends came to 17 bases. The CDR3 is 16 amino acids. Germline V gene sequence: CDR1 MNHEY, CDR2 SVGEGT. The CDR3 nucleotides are TGTGCCAGCAGTTCCAAATTTCAGGGCGCCGGAAACACCATATATTTT. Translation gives CASSSKFQGAGNTIYF.

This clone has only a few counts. CDR3 bases: TGTGCCAGCAGCCAAGACTCCGGGACAACGGGAAACACCATATATTTT. It yields the protein CASSQDSGTTGNTIYF. V is TRBV4-2 and J is TRBJ1-3; possible D gene TRBD1, 6 bases. Germline assignment: CDR1 LGHNA and CDR2 YNFKEQ. This CDR3 is 16 amino acids long. The V end was cut by 0 bases, the J end by 4 bases, with 13 bases between.

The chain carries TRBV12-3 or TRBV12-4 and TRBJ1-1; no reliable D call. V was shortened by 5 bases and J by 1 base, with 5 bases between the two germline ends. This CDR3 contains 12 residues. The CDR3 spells CASSQRNTEAFF. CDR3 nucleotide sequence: TGTGCCAGCAGTCAGCGGAACACTGAAGCTTTCTTT.

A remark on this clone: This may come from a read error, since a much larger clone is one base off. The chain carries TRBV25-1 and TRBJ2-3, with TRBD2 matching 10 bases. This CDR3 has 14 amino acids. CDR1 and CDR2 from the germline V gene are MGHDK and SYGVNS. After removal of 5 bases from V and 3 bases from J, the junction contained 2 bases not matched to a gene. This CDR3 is CASSSGGATDTQYF. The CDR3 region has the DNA TGTGCCAGCAGTAGCGGGGGGGCAACAGATACGCAGTATTTT.

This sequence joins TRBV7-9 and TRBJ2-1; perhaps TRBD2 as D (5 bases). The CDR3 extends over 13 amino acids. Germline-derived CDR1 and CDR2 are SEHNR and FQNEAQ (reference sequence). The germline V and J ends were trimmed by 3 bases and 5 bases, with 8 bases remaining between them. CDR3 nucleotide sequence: TGTGCCAGCAGCTTGGAACTAGACAATGAGCAGTTCTTC. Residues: CASSLELDNEQFF.

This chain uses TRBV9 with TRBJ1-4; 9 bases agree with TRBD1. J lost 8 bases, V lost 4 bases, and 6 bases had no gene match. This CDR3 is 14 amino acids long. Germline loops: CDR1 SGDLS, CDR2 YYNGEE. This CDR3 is CASSYRGQEEKLFF. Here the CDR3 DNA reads TGTGCCAGCAGCTACAGGGGGCAGGAGGAAAAACTGTTTTTT.

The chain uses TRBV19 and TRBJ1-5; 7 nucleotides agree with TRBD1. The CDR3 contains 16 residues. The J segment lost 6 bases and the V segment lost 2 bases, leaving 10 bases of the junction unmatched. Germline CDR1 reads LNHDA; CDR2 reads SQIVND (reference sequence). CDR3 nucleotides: TGTGCCAGTAGTATACCTCGACAGGGTTTGGGTCAGCCCCAGCATTTT. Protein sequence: CASSIPRQGLGQPQHF.

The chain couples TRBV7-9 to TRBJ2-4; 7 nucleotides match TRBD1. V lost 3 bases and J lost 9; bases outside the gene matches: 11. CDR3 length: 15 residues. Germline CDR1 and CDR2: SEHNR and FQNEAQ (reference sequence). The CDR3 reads CASSLVQGDGGIQYF. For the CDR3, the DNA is TGTGCCAGCAGCTTGGTTCAGGGGGATGGAGGCATTCAGTACTTC.